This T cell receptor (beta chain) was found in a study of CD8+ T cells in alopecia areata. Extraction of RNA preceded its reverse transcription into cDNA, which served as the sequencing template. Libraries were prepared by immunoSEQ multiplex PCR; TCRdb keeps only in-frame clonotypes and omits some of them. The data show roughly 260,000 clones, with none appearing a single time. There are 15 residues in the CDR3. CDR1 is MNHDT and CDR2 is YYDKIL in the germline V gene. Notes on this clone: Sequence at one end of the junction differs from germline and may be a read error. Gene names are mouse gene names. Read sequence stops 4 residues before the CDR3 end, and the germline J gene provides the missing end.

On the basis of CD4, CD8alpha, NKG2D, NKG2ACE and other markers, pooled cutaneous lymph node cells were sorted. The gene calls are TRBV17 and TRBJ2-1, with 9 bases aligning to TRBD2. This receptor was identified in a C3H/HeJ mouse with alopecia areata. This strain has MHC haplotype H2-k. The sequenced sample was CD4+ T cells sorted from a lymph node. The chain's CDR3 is CANSRWGGGYAEQFF. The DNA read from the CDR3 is TGTGCTAACAGTAGATGGGGGGGCGGGTATGCT. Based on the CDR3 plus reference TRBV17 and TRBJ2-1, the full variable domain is DTTVKQNPRYKLARVGKPVNLICSQTMNHDTMYWYQKKPNQAPKLLLFYYDKILNREADTFEKFQSSRPNNSFCSLYIGSAGLEYSAMYLCANSRWGGGYAEQFFGPGTRLTVL.